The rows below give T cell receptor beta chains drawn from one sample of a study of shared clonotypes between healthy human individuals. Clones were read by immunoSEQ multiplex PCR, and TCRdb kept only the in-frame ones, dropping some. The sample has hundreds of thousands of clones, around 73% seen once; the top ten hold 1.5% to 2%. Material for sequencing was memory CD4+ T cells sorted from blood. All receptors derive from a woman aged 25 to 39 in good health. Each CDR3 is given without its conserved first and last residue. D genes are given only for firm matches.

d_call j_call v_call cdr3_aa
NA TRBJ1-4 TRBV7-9 ASNGPGGEKLF
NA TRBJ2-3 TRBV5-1 ASSSEGEATQY
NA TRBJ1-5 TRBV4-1 ASSRGEQENQPQH
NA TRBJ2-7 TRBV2 ASFLYGVGEQY
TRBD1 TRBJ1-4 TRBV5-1 ASSRTGDTTNEKLF
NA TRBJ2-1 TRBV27 ASRDSGRYNEQF
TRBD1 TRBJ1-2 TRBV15 ATSREGRGNYGYT
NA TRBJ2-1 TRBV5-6 ASSRGAPTGNEQF
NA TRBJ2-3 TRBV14 ASSQIRDFDTQY
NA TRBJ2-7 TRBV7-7 ASSPSDRSYEQY
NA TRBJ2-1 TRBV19 ASSMGRFYNEQF
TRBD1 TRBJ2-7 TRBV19 ASSPRTGVEYEQY
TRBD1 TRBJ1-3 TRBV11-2 ASSFSPGQGISGNTIY
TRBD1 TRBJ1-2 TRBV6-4 ASSEGDSVYGYT
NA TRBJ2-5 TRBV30 AYNQETQY
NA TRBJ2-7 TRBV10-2 ASNWGLPYEQY
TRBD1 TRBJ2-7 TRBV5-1 ASSHRDRGSSYEQY
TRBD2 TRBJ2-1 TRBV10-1 ASSDSGGAYNEQF
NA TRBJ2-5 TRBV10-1 ASSEAGIGAQY
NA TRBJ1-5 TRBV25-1 ASSDHLGLPQH
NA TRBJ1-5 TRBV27 ASSLAGGQPQH
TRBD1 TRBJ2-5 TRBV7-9 ASSQGAMWAQY
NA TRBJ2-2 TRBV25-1 ASSEPLGELF
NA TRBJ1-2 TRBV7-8 ASSFGGFDYGYT
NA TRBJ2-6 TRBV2 ASSPRPSGANVLT
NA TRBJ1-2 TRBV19 ASSIDAGQGKGYT
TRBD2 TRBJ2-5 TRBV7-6 ASSHGLAGGVRETQY
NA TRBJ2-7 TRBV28 ASSLDLYYEQY
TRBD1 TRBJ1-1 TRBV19 ATDRVGTEAF